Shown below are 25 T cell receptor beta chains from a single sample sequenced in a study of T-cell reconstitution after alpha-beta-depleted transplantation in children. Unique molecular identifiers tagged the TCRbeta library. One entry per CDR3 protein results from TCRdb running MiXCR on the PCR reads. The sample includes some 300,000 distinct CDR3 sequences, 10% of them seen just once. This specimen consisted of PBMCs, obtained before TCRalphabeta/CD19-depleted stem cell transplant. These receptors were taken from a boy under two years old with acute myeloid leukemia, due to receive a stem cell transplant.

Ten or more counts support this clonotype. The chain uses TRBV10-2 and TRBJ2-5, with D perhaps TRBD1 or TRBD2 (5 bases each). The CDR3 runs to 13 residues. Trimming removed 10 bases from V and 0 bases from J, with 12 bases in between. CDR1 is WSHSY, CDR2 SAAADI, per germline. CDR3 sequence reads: CATGTGNQETQYF. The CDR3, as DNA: TGCGCCACCGGGACGGGCAACCAAGAGACCCAGTACTTC.

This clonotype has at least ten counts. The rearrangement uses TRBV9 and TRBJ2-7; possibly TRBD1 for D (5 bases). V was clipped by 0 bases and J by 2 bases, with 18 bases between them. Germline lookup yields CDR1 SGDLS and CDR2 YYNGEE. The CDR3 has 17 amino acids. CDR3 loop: CASSVGSQTVPPYEQYF. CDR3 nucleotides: TGTGCCAGCAGCGTAGGCTCACAGACAGTACCCCCCTACGAGCAGTACTTC.

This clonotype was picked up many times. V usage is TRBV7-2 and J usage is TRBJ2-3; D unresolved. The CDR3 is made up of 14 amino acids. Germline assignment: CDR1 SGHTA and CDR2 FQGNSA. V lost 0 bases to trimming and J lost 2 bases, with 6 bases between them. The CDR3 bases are TGTGCCAGCAGCTTAGCCCACCTCACAGATACGCAGTATTTT. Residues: CASSLAHLTDTQYF.

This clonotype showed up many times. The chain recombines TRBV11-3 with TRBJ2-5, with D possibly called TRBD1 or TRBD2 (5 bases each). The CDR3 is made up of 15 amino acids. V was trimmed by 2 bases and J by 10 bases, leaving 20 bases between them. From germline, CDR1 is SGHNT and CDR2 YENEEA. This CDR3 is CASSLSGMIRGSQYF. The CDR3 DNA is TGTGCCAGCAGCTTATCAGGGATGATTAGAGGGAGCCAGTACTTC. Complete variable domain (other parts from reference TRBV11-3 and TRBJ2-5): EAGVVQSPRYKIIEKKQPVAFWCNPISGHNTLYWYLQNLGQGPELLIRYENEEAVDDSQLPKDRFSAERLKGVDSTLKIQPAELGDSAVYLCASSLSGMIRGSQYFGPGTRLLVL.

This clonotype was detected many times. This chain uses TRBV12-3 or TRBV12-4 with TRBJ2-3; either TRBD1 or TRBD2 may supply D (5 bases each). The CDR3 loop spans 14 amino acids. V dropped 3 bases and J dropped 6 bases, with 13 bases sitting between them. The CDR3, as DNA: TGTGCCAGCAGTTTTAACTGGGACGGTGATACGCAGTATTTT. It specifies CASSFNWDGDTQYF.

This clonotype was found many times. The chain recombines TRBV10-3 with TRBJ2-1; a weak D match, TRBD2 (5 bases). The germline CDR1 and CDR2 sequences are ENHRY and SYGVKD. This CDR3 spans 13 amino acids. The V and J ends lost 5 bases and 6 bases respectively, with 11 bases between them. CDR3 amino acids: CAISRDQVNEQFF. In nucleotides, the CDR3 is TGTGCCATCAGTCGGGATCAGGTCAATGAGCAGTTCTTC.

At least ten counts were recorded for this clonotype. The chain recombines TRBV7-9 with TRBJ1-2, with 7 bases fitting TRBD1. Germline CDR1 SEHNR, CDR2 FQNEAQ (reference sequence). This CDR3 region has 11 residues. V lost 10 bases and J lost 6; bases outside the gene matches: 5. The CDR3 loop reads CATPTGNGYTF. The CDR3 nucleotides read TGTGCCACCCCGACAGGGAATGGCTACACCTTC.

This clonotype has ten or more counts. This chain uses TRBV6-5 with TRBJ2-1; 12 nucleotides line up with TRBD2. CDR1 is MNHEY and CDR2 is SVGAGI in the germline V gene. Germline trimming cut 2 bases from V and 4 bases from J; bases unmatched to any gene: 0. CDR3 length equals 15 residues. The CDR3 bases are TGTGCCAGCAGTTACGGGACTAGCGGGTACAATGAGCAGTTCTTC. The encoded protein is CASSYGTSGYNEQFF.

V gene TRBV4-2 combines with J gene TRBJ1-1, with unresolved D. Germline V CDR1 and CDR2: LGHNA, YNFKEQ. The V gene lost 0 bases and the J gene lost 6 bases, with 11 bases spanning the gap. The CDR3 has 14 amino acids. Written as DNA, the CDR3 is TGTGCCAGCAGCCAAGATGGAGGGTTTCCTGAAGCTTTCTTT. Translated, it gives CASSQDGGFPEAFF.

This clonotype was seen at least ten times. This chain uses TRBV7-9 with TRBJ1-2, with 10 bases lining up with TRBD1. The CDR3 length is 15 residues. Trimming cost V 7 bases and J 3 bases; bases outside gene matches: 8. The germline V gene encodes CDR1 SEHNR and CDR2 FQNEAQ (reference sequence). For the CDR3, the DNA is TGTGCCAGCATCCCCGGGACAGGGGCGGACTATGGCTACACCTTC. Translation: CASIPGTGADYGYTF.

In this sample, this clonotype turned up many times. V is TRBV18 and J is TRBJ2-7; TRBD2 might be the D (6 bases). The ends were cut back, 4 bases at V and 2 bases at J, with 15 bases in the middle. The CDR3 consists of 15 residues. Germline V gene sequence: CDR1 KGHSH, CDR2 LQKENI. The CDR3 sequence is CASSLGTSRTYEQYF. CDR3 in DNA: TGTGCCAGCTCACTTGGAACTAGCAGGACCTACGAGCAGTACTTC.

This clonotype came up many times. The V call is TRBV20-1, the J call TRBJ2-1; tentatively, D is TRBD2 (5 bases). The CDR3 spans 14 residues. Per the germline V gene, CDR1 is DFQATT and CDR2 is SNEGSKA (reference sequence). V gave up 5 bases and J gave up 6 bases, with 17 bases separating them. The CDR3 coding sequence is TGCAGTGCTCCGGACCTCTCTGAGGGCAATGAGCAGTTCTTC. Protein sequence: CSAPDLSEGNEQFF.

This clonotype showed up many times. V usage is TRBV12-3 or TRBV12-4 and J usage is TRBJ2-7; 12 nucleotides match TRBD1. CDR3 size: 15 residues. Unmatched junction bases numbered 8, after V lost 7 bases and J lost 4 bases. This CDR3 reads CASTLGQGAFYEQYF. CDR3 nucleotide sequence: TGTGCCAGCACCCTGGGACAGGGGGCGTTTTACGAGCAGTACTTC.

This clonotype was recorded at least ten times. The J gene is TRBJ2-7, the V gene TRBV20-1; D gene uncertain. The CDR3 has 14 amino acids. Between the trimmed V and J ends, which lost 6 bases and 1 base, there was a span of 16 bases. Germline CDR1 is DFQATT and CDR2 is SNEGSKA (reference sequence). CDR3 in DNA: TGCAGTGCCCACCTGGGGTTCCTATCCTACGAGCAGTACTTC. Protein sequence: CSAHLGFLSYEQYF.

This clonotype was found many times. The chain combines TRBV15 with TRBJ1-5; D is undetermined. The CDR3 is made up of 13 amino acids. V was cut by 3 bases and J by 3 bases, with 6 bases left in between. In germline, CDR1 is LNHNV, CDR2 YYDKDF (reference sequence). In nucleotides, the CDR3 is TGTGCCACCAGCAGGGGCGTCAATCAGCCCCAGCATTTT. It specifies CATSRGVNQPQHF.

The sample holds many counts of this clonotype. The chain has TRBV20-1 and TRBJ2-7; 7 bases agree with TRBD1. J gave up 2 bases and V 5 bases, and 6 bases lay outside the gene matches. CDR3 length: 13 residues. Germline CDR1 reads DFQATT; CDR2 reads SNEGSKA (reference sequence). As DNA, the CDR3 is TGCAGTGCTGGACAGGCGAGGGCCTACGAGCAGTACTTC. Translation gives CSAGQARAYEQYF.

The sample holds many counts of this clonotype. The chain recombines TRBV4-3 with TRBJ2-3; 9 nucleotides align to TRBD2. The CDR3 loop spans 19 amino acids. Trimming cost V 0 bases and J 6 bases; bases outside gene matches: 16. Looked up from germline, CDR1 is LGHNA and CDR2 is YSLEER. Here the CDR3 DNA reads TGCGCCAGCAGCCAAGATCGTGCTAGCGGGAAAGGAGGTTTGGATACGCAGTATTTT. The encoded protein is CASSQDRASGKGGLDTQYF.

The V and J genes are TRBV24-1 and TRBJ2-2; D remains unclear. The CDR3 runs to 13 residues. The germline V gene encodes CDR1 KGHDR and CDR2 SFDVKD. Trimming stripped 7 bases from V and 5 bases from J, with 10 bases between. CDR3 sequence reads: CATRDLGTGELFF. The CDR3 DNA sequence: TGTGCCACCAGGGACCTGGGGACCGGGGAGCTGTTTTTT.

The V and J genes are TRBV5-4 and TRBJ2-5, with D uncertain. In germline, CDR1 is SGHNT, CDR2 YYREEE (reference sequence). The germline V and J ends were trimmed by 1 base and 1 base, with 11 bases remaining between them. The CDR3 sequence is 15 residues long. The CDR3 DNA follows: TGTGCCAGCAGCTTGAGTAGAAGTACCCAAGAGACCCAGTACTTC. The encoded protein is CASSLSRSTQETQYF.

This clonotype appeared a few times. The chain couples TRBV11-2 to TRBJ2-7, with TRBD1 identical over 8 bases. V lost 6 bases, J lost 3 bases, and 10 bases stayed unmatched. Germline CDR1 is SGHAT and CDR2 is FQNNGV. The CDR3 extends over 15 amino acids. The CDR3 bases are TGTGCCAGCAGTCCCGGACAGGGTGCCTTCTACGAGCAGTACTTC. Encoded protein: CASSPGQGAFYEQYF. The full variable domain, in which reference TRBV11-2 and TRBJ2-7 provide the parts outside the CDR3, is EAGVAQSPRYKIIEKRQSVAFWCNPISGHATLYWYQQILGQGPKLLIQFQNNGVVDDSQLPKDRFSAERLKGVDSTLKIQPAKLEDSAVYLCASSPGQGAFYEQYFGPGTRLTVT.

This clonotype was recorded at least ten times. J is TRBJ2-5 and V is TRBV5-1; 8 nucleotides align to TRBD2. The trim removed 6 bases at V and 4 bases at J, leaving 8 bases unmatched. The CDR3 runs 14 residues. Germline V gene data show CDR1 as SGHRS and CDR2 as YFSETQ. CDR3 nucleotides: TGCGCCAGCAAAAGCGGGGGACTTGCAGAGACCCAGTACTTC. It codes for CASKSGGLAETQYF. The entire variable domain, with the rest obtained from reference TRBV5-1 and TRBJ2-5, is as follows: KAGVTQTPRYLIKTRGQQVTLSCSPISGHRSVSWYQQTPGQGLQFLFEYFSETQRNKGNFPGRFSGRQFSNSRSEMNVSTLELGDSALYLCASKSGGLAETQYFGPGTRLLVL.

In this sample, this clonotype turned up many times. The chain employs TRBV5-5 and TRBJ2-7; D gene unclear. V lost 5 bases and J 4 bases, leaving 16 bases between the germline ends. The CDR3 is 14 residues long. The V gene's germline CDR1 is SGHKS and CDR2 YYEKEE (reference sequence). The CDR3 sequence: CASRRMASGYEQYF. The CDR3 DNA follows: TGTGCCAGCAGAAGAATGGCATCTGGGTACGAGCAGTACTTC. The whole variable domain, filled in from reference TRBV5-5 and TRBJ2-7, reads DAGVTQSPTHLIKTRGQQVTLRCSPISGHKSVSWYQQVLGQGPQFIFQYYEKEERGRGNFPDRFSARQFPNYSSELNVNALLLGDSALYLCASRRMASGYEQYFGPGTRLTVT.

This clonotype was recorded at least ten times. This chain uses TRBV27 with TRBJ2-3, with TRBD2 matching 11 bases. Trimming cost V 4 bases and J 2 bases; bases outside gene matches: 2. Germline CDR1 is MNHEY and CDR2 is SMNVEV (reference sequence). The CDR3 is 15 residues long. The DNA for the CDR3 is TGTGCCAGCAGTTCGGGACTAGCGGCCACAGATACGCAGTATTTT. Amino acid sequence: CASSSGLAATDTQYF.

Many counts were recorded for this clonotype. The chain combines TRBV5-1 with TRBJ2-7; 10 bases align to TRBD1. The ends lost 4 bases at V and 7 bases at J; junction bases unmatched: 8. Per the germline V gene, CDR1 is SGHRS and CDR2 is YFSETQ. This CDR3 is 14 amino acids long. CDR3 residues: CASSTRQGAWEQYF. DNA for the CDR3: TGCGCCAGCAGCACGAGACAGGGGGCTTGGGAGCAGTACTTC.

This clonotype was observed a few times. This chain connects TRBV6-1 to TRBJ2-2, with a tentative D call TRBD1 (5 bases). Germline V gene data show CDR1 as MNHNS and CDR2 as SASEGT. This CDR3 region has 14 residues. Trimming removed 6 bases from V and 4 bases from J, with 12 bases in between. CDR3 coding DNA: TGTGCCAGCAGGGGGCCGGACGCCACCGGGGAGCTGTTTTTT. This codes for CASRGPDATGELFF.